Below are 17 T cell receptor beta chains sequenced from a single sample in a study of cytomegalovirus exposure and HLA in healthy donors. The PCR contained 60 Vbeta and 13 Jbeta primers. Sequencing used immunoSEQ multiplex PCR; TCRdb keeps in-frame clones, though not all of them. The data show under 200,000 clones, about 75% seen once. The sample comprised PBMCs. Source of these receptors: a male donor in good health and CMV-seropositive.

CDR3 amino acids: CASSQQGATVERGYTF. As DNA, the CDR3 is TGTGCCAGCAGCCAACAGGGGGCTACGGTCGAACGGGGCTACACCTTC. The rearrangement uses TRBV4-2 and TRBJ1-2, with 8 positions matching TRBD1. J was trimmed by 8 bases and V by 2 bases; bases with no gene match: 13. This CDR3 comprises 16 residues. From germline, CDR1 is LGHNA and CDR2 YNFKEQ.

DNA for the CDR3: TGTGCCAGCAGCCACCCGTTCCCCGGGGGGAACACTGAAGCTTTCTTT. Its protein product is CASSHPFPGGNTEAFF. The V gene is TRBV7-9, the J gene TRBJ1-1; possibly TRBD1 for D (5 bases). Germline lookup yields CDR1 SEHNR and CDR2 FQNEAQ (reference sequence). V lost 5 bases and J 1 base, leaving 17 bases between the germline ends. The CDR3 covers 16 residues.

The rearrangement joins TRBV6-5 to TRBJ1-6; D is unresolved. The germline V gene encodes CDR1 MNHEY and CDR2 SVGAGI. V lost 2 bases and J lost 8, with 4 bases in between. The CDR3 contains 12 residues. CDR3 nucleotide sequence: TGTGCCAGCAGTTACAGAGATTCACCCCTCCACTTT. Protein sequence: CASSYRDSPLHF.

This chain uses TRBV18 with TRBJ1-5; 9 bases are shared with TRBD1. The trim removed 2 bases at V and 6 bases at J, leaving 5 bases unmatched. Germline values: CDR1 KGHSH, CDR2 LQKENI. The CDR3 extends over 15 amino acids. This chain's CDR3 is CASSPNRGHGQPQHF. CDR3 bases: TGTGCCAGCTCACCAAACAGGGGGCACGGTCAGCCCCAGCATTTT.

The chain joins TRBV14 to TRBJ1-2; D unresolved. This CDR3 has 17 residues. CDR1 is SGHDN, CDR2 FVKESK, per germline. V lost 4 bases and J lost 1, with 19 bases in between. CDR3 bases: TGTGCCAGCAGCCCCCGGAAAGGTACAGCTAATAACTATGGCTACACCTTC. It yields the protein CASSPRKGTANNYGYTF.

The gene calls are TRBV27 and TRBJ2-5; 12 nucleotides match TRBD1. The CDR3 totals 17 residues. Germline-derived CDR1 and CDR2 are MNHEY and SMNVEV (reference sequence). Unmatched junction bases numbered 8, after V lost 0 bases and J lost 6 bases. For the CDR3, the DNA is TGTGCCAGCAGTTTATCCTGGGGGGACAGGGGGCGGCAGACCCAGTACTTC. It yields the protein CASSLSWGDRGRQTQYF.

The rearrangement uses TRBV6-6 and TRBJ2-7; D is possibly TRBD2 (6 bases). CDR3 length equals 13 residues. The germline CDR1 and CDR2 sequences are MNHNY and SVGAGI (reference sequence). Trimming stripped 8 bases from V and 3 bases from J, with 14 bases between. CDR3 region: CASGGLWSYEQYF. The DNA for the CDR3 is TGTGCCAGCGGAGGGCTTTGGAGCTACGAGCAGTACTTC.

The rearrangement joins TRBV19 to TRBJ1-4; 7 positions agree with TRBD1. Unmatched junction bases numbered 6, after V lost 5 bases and J lost 9 bases. This CDR3 region has 13 residues. Germline loops: CDR1 LNHDA, CDR2 SQIVND (reference sequence). In nucleotides, the CDR3 is TGTGCCAGTAGTTACCAAGGGGGCCAAAAACTGTTTTTT. Its translation is CASSYQGGQKLFF.

V and J are TRBV2 and TRBJ2-5; tentative D call: TRBD2 (6 bases). V was shortened by 6 bases and J by 4 bases, with 9 bases between the two germline ends. Germline CDR1 SNHLY, CDR2 FYNNEI. The CDR3 length is 12 residues. Here the CDR3 DNA reads TGTGCCAGCAGGGACTATCGAGAGACCCAGTACTTC. This gives the protein CASRDYRETQYF.

The V and J genes are TRBV30 and TRBJ1-2; D remains unclear. Germline V lookup: CDR1 GTSNPN, CDR2 SVGIG (reference sequence). CDR3 length: 12 amino acids. Trimming took off 3 bases at V and 3 bases at J, with 8 bases between the two ends. CDR3 nucleotides: TGTGCCTGGAGCCGAGGTTACTATGGCTACACCTTC. Protein: CAWSRGYYGYTF.

The chain employs TRBV2 and TRBJ1-6, with 8 bases lining up with TRBD1. CDR3 length equals 14 residues. CDR1 and CDR2 from the germline V gene are SNHLY and FYNNEI. V gave up 9 bases and J gave up 7 bases; unmatched junction bases: 8. The CDR3 coding sequence is TGTGCCAGTTCGACAGGGGTGGGGAATTCACCCCTCCACTTT. Protein sequence: CASSTGVGNSPLHF.

Written as DNA, the CDR3 is TGTGCCAGCAGTGAATTATGGCAAACGGGAACCGGTGGCTACACCTTC. Amino acid sequence: CASSELWQTGTGGYTF. The rearrangement links TRBV25-1 to TRBJ1-2; D unclear. Germline V gene data show CDR1 as MGHDK and CDR2 as SYGVNS. CDR3 length: 16 residues. Trimming stripped 1 base from V and 7 bases from J, with 19 bases between.

This chain joins TRBV7-9 and TRBJ2-2; 8 positions match TRBD1. The CDR3 is 17 amino acids. The junction had 9 bases not matched to a gene; V was cut back by 1 base and J by 5 bases. Germline V gives CDR1 SEHNR, CDR2 FQNEAQ (reference sequence). DNA of the CDR3: TGTGCCAGCAGCTTAGATTCCCACAGGGGGAAAACCGGGGAGCTGTTTTTT. Encoded protein: CASSLDSHRGKTGELFF.

This rearrangement joins TRBV9 to TRBJ2-5; TRBD2 agrees at 9 bases. This CDR3 is 16 amino acids long. V trimming: 3 bases; J trimming: 4 bases; junction bases outside the gene matches: 10. CDR1 SGDLS and CDR2 YYNGEE come from the germline V gene. The chain's CDR3 is CASSGVLAGRGETQYF. CDR3 bases: TGTGCCAGCAGCGGAGTTCTAGCGGGGCGGGGAGAGACCCAGTACTTC.

The rearrangement uses TRBV2 and TRBJ2-5; 14 bases are shared with TRBD2. With V trimmed by 6 bases and J by 5 bases, 5 bases remained unmatched. The CDR3 consists of 15 residues. Germline CDR1 reads SNHLY; CDR2 reads FYNNEI. CDR3 amino acids: CASSETSGGAETQYF. For the CDR3, the DNA is TGTGCCAGCAGCGAGACTAGCGGGGGGGCGGAGACCCAGTACTTC.

This clone was seen once. V is TRBV19 and J is TRBJ2-2; D is unresolved. This CDR3 is built from 15 residues. Germline values: CDR1 LNHDA, CDR2 SQIVND (reference sequence). Trimming removed 9 bases at V and 2 bases at J, with 16 bases between. CDR3 amino acids: CASSSRVPNTGELFF. CDR3 nucleotide sequence: TGTGCCAGCTCCTCCCGTGTTCCCAACACCGGGGAGCTGTTTTTT.

This clone was detected a few times. V is TRBV5-1 and J is TRBJ2-7; 10 bases are a match to TRBD2. The CDR3 spans 17 residues. V lost 0 bases, J lost 0 bases, and 6 bases stayed unmatched. Germline-derived CDR1 and CDR2 are SGHRS and YFSETQ. This CDR3 is CASSLAVAGGYSYEQYF. CDR3 DNA: TGCGCCAGCAGCTTGGCGGTAGCGGGGGGTTACTCCTACGAGCAGTACTTC.